This T cell receptor (beta chain) came from a study of T cells after yellow fever vaccination. TCRdb redid the calling of the 5' RACE reads with MiXCR, one entry per CDR3 protein. The table has fewer than 500,000 distinct CDR3 sequences, roughly a sixth seen once. CDR1 and CDR2 (germline): LGHNA, YSLEER. The CDR3 is 14 amino acids. Trimming took off 0 bases at V and 4 bases at J, with 7 bases between the two ends. This receptor was taken from a young man who received the YFV17D yellow fever vaccine. The specimen was PBMCs, collected before the yellow fever booster vaccination. The chain uses TRBV4-3 and TRBJ2-1; D is undetermined. The CDR3 DNA reads TGCGCCAGCAGCCAAGACCCGCAGTACAATGAGCAGTTCTTC. Translation: CASSQDPQYNEQFF.